Shown below are 16 T cell receptor beta chains from a single sample sequenced in a study of blood T cell repertoires in COVID-19. TCRdb's copy holds only in-frame clones and misses some; the assay was immunoSEQ multiplex PCR. The table lists approximately 160,000 clones, more than 75% of them singletons. The specimen was peripheral blood. These receptors were obtained from a woman aged 55-70 years with COVID-19, enrolled during active disease.

As concerns this clone: Other DNA sequences in the same sample also yield this CDR3. The gene calls are TRBV5-1 and TRBJ1-1, with D hard to call. V was trimmed by 5 bases and J by 2 bases, leaving 4 bases between them. Per the germline V gene, CDR1 is SGHRS and CDR2 is YFSETQ. The CDR3 extends over 11 amino acids. The CDR3 bases are TGCGCCAGCAGTCAAAACACTGAAGCTTTCTTT. This sequence encodes CASSQNTEAFF.

About this clone itself: Other DNA sequences in this sample translate to the same CDR3. The chain combines TRBV3-1 (or the pseudogene TRBV3-2) with TRBJ1-5, with no clear D. CDR1 and CDR2 (germline): LGHDT, YNNKEL (reference sequence). V was clipped by 1 base and J by 4 bases, with 8 bases between them. This CDR3 has 14 amino acids. The chain's CDR3 is CASSQARGNQPQHF. For the CDR3, the DNA is TGTGCCAGCAGCCAAGCCCGGGGAAATCAGCCCCAGCATTTT.

The genes are TRBV11-2 and TRBJ1-2; TRBD1 aligns across 7 bases. With 5 bases clipped from V and 8 bases from J, the junction kept 8 bases outside the gene matches. The length of the CDR3 is 13 residues. CDR1 and CDR2 (germline): SGHAT, FQNNGV. The CDR3 nucleotides read TGTGCCAGCAGCCGGACAGGCGTCGAAGGCTACACCTTC. It codes for CASSRTGVEGYTF.

V gene TRBV18 combines with J gene TRBJ1-3; no reliable D call. The CDR3 loop spans 16 amino acids. V dropped 2 bases and J dropped 0 bases, with 11 bases sitting between them. Germline V gene sequence: CDR1 KGHSH, CDR2 LQKENI. The CDR3 sequence is CASSPMGEGSGNTIYF. The CDR3 nucleotides read TGTGCCAGCTCACCAATGGGAGAAGGCTCTGGAAACACCATATATTTT.

This chain's CDR3 is CASSDNRVVDTQYF. The CDR3 coding sequence is TGTGCCAGTAGTGACAACAGGGTGGTAGATACGCAGTATTTT. The chain couples TRBV19 to TRBJ2-3; weak D call: TRBD1 (6 bases). The CDR3 has 14 residues. The V and J ends lost 5 bases and 5 bases respectively, with 14 bases between them. CDR1 LNHDA and CDR2 SQIVND come from the germline V gene (reference sequence).

J is TRBJ2-1 and V is TRBV4-2, with TRBD2 identical over 12 bases. This CDR3 has 15 residues. Germline lookup yields CDR1 LGHNA and CDR2 YNFKEQ. With 3 bases clipped from V and 8 bases from J, the junction kept 5 bases outside the gene matches. The CDR3 here is CASSHSTSGGDEQFF. The CDR3 DNA sequence: TGTGCCAGCAGCCACTCGACTAGCGGGGGCGATGAGCAGTTCTTC.

The chain couples TRBV9 to TRBJ1-3, with a tentative D call TRBD1 (5 bases). This CDR3 is 13 amino acids long. Trimming cost V 0 bases and J 7 bases, with 8 bases left between them. The germline CDR1 and CDR2 sequences are SGDLS and YYNGEE. The CDR3 sequence is CASSVGGGNTIYF. In DNA form, the CDR3 reads TGTGCCAGCAGCGTAGGGGGGGGTAACACCATATATTTT.

The chain is built from TRBV19 and TRBJ1-6, with 7 bases fitting TRBD1. Looked up from germline, CDR1 is LNHDA and CDR2 is SQIVND (reference sequence). The CDR3 contains 15 residues. The J segment lost 7 bases and the V segment lost 3 bases, leaving 6 bases of the junction unmatched. CDR3 coding DNA: TGTGCCAGTAGTATTACCGGACAGGAAAATTCACCCCTCCACTTT. The encoded protein is CASSITGQENSPLHF.

This clone was recorded once. The V and J genes are TRBV4-2 and TRBJ1-4; 7 bases are shared with TRBD1. CDR3 length: 16 amino acids. The V and J ends lost 1 base and 7 bases, in that order; junction bases with no gene match: 9. CDR1 and CDR2 from the germline V gene are LGHNA and YNFKEQ. In DNA, the CDR3 is TGTGCCAGCAGCCAAGCCACGACAGGGCAGGGTGAAAAACTGTTTTTT. Protein product: CASSQATTGQGEKLFF.

In this sample, this clone turned up many times. The V gene is TRBV20-1, the J gene TRBJ2-1; possible D gene TRBD2, 6 bases. The CDR3 loop spans 11 amino acids. The germline V gene has CDR1 DFQATT and CDR2 SNEGSKA (reference sequence). Trimming left V 1 base short and J 11 bases short, with 9 bases between. CDR3 sequence reads: CSARGGGKQFF. In nucleotides, the CDR3 is TGCAGTGCTAGAGGGGGCGGGAAGCAGTTCTTC.

The rearrangement joins TRBV5-6 to TRBJ1-6; a weak D match, TRBD1 (6 bases). V was cut by 3 bases and J by 16 bases, with 23 bases left in between. Germline V gene lookup returns CDR1 SGHDT and CDR2 YYEEEE. There are 15 residues in the CDR3. This CDR3 reads CASSSNDRRSNTLHF. Here the CDR3 DNA reads TGTGCCAGCAGCTCGAACGACAGGAGATCTAATACACTCCACTTT.

This chain links TRBV3-1 (or the pseudogene TRBV3-2) with TRBJ1-1, with D possibly matching TRBD1 (5 bases). The CDR3 has 14 residues. Germline V CDR1 and CDR2: LGHDT, YNNKEL (reference sequence). V lost 0 bases, J lost 7 bases, and 12 bases lay in between. The CDR3 DNA is TGTGCCAGCAGCCAAGATTGGGGGGGTGATGAAGCTTTCTTT. The encoded protein is CASSQDWGGDEAFF.

The chain carries TRBV10-3 and TRBJ1-4, with 10 bases matching TRBD1. Germline CDR1 is ENHRY and CDR2 is SYGVKD. V shed 2 bases and J 14 bases; nucleotides not matched to a gene: 5. CDR3 length: 13 amino acids. Here the CDR3 reads CAISEGDRGHLFF. The DNA for the CDR3 is TGTGCCATCAGTGAGGGGGACAGGGGACACCTGTTTTTT.

This clone was found a few times. V and J are TRBV19 and TRBJ2-5; D is perhaps TRBD1 (6 bases). Deletions cut 3 bases from V and 5 bases from J, with 7 bases between. The CDR3 spans 12 residues. Germline V gene lookup returns CDR1 LNHDA and CDR2 SQIVND (reference sequence). The CDR3 reads CASSIRGETQYF. DNA of the CDR3: TGTGCCAGTAGTATTAGGGGGGAGACCCAGTACTTC.

This clone turned up a few times. This chain uses TRBV27 with TRBJ2-1; 8 bases match TRBD2. The length of the CDR3 is 18 residues. Germline-derived CDR1 and CDR2 are MNHEY and SMNVEV (reference sequence). With V trimmed by 8 bases and J by 0 bases, 15 bases remained unmatched. The CDR3 protein is CASAFSLGRGSSYNEQFF. The CDR3, as DNA: TGTGCCAGCGCCTTTTCCCTCGGGAGGGGGAGCTCCTACAATGAGCAGTTCTTC.

The chain couples TRBV19 to TRBJ2-4; D call uncertain. The germline V gene has CDR1 LNHDA and CDR2 SQIVND (reference sequence). This CDR3 is built from 13 residues. The V end lost 6 bases, the J end lost 6 bases, and 12 bases lay between the germline ends. CDR3 coding DNA: TGTGCCAGTAGCACTGTACCGGGAAACATTCAGTACTTC. Protein: CASSTVPGNIQYF.